What follows are 8 T cell receptor beta chains derived from one specimen sequenced in a study of shared clonotypes between healthy human individuals. TCRdb's table, derived via immunoSEQ multiplex PCR, lists solely in-frame clones and lacks some. The repertoire has 450,000 to 650,000 clones, roughly 79% of them found once; the top ten carry around 12%. Sequenced sample: PBMCs. These receptors all come from a woman in her forties in good health. Some clones in this sample may be carry-over from other donors' samples.

This chain links TRBV28 with TRBJ2-7, with 8 bases fitting TRBD1. Looked up from germline, CDR1 is MDHEN and CDR2 is SYDVKM. J gave up 2 bases and V 5 bases, and 5 bases lay outside the gene matches. The CDR3 consists of 14 residues. Here the CDR3 DNA reads TGTGCCAGCAGTCGGGGACAGGTAACCTACGAGCAGTACTTC. It specifies CASSRGQVTYEQYF.

The rearrangement links TRBV29-1 to TRBJ2-1; D not certain. V shed 4 bases and J shed 5 bases, with 12 bases lying between them. The CDR3 contains 13 residues. Germline V gives CDR1 SQVTM, CDR2 ANQGSEA. CDR3 loop: CSVGWAPDNEQFF. CDR3 coding DNA: TGCAGCGTTGGGTGGGCTCCGGACAATGAGCAGTTCTTC.

On this clone: A read error is possible here, since a much larger clone lies one base away. Other nucleotide sequences in the sample specify the same CDR3. This chain joins TRBV25-1 and TRBJ2-2; 8 bases agree with TRBD1. Germline assignment: CDR1 MGHDK and CDR2 SYGVNS. The CDR3 covers 15 residues. The DNA of the CDR3 is TGTGCTAGCAGTGAACTGGACAGGGACACCGGGGAGCTGTTTTTT. This codes for CASSELDRDTGELFF.

J is TRBJ2-1 and V is TRBV5-1; 7 bases align to TRBD2. This CDR3 has 16 amino acids. V dropped 4 bases and J dropped 3; count of bases not matched to a gene: 10. In germline, CDR1 is SGHRS, CDR2 YFSETQ. The CDR3 is CASSAKVGRDYNEQFF. In nucleotides, the CDR3 is TGCGCCAGCAGCGCGAAGGTGGGGAGGGACTACAATGAGCAGTTCTTC.

On this clone itself: It may be a read error: a sequence one base away is much more abundant. The chain combines TRBV29-1 with TRBJ2-7; D perhaps matches TRBD2 (7 bases). There are 14 residues in the CDR3. Germline CDR1 and CDR2: SQVTM and ANQGSEA. Trimming stripped 6 bases from V and 5 bases from J, with 20 bases between. The CDR3 nucleotides are TGCAGCGTCCAAGGAGGGGGACTAACGAACGAGCAGTACTTC. It encodes CSVQGGGLTNEQYF.

The chain carries TRBV4-1 and TRBJ2-1, with TRBD2 matching 9 bases. Unmatched junction bases numbered 9, after V lost 8 bases and J lost 4 bases. CDR3 length: 15 amino acids. Germline loops: CDR1 MGHRA, CDR2 YSYEKL. In DNA, the CDR3 is TGCGCCAGCCGACTAGCGGAAGATCTGTACAATGAGCAGTTCTTC. Translating gives CASRLAEDLYNEQFF.

This clone was seen just once. V and J are TRBV5-1 and TRBJ1-3; D not resolved. The V end was cut by 4 bases, the J end by 5 bases, with 13 bases between. Germline lookup yields CDR1 SGHRS and CDR2 YFSETQ. This CDR3 has 14 amino acids. In DNA, the CDR3 is TGCGCCAGCAGCACGGGGTCACTAAGAAACACCATATATTTT. It yields the protein CASSTGSLRNTIYF.

This chain connects TRBV28 to TRBJ2-7; 11 nucleotides match TRBD2. Germline CDR1 is MDHEN and CDR2 is SYDVKM. The CDR3 spans 20 residues. Trimming removed 3 bases from V and 1 base from J; junction bases left unmatched: 17. The DNA of the CDR3 is TGTGCCAGCAGTTTTCAAACTAGCGGGAGAGCCGTTAGGAGTTCCTACGAGCAGTACTTC. Encoded protein: CASSFQTSGRAVRSSYEQYF.